The rows below give T cell receptor beta chains drawn from one sample of a study of blood T cells in healthy people across ages. TCRdb redid the calling of the 5' RACE reads with MiXCR, one entry per CDR3 protein. The sample comprises some 880,000 distinct CDR3 sequences, roughly 35% of which are singletons, and 10% to 15% rests with the top ten. The source material was blood. These TCRs come from a man aged 18 to 30 in good health. Both conserved end residues are part of each CDR3. The D gene is left open where the match is weak. Not all rows give a size; the values are once, few, many and, for expanded clones, a class.

TRBD2	-	TRBJ2-3	TRBV5-6	CASTFGTSSGTQYF	TGTGCCAGCACCTTCGGGACTAGCTCCGGTACGCAGTATTTT
-	-	TRBJ2-5	TRBV15	CATSRDFRETKYF	TGTGCCACCAGCAGAGACTTCCGGGAGACCAAGTACTTC
-	few	TRBJ2-1	TRBV5-1	CASSSGDHYNEQFF	TGCGCCAGCAGCTCGGGGGATCACTACAATGAGCAGTTCTTC
-	many	TRBJ2-7	TRBV7-2	CASSLDVSYEQYF	TGTGCCAGCAGCTTAGATGTATCCTACGAGCAGTACTTC
TRBD2	many	TRBJ2-7	TRBV4-3	CASSQGLAGVYEQYF	TGCGCCAGCAGCCAAGGACTAGCGGGGGTCTACGAGCAGTACTTC
TRBD1	once	TRBJ2-7	TRBV20-1	CSARLGTELYEQYF	TGCAGTGCTAGGTTGGGGACAGAACTCTACGAGCAGTACTTC
-	-	TRBJ2-5	TRBV7-2	CARSPGGVKTQYF	TGTGCCCGCAGCCCGGGTGGGGTGAAGACCCAGTACTTC
-	-	TRBJ1-6	TRBV4-3	CASSQGAAGKSPLHF	TGCGCCAGCAGCCAAGGAGCGGCAGGGAAATCACCCCTCCACTTT
TRBD2	few	TRBJ2-3	TRBV20-1	CSARGSGGADTQYF	TGCAGTGCTAGAGGCAGCGGGGGGGCAGATACGCAGTATTTT
TRBD2	once	TRBJ2-1	TRBV5-1	CASSLAPTSGGGEQFF	TGCGCCAGCAGCTTGGCCCCAACTAGCGGGGGTGGGGAGCAGTTCTTC
-	-	TRBJ2-3	TRBV7-2	CASSYSRGHSTDTQYF	TGTGCCAGCAGCTACTCGCGGGGGCACAGCACAGATACGCAGTATTTT
-	-	TRBJ2-1	TRBV4-3	CASSQNGQNQYNGQFF	TGCGCCAGCAGCCAAAACGGACAGAATCAATACAATGGGCAGTTCTTC
-	few	TRBJ1-2	TRBV25-1	CASSAQRDNGYTF	TGTGCCAGCAGTGCTCAGAGGGATAATGGCTACACCTTC
-	-	TRBJ2-1	TRBV7-7	CASSVSVLDEQFF	TGTGCTAGCAGCGTAAGCGTTTTGGATGAGCAGTTCTTC
-	many	TRBJ2-3	TRBV7-2	CASSQLPTDTQYF	TGTGCCAGCAGCCAACTGCCCACAGATACGCAGTATTTT
-	many	TRBJ2-3	TRBV29-1	CSVDEGTDTQYF	TGCAGCGTTGATGAGGGCACAGATACGCAGTATTTT
-	-	TRBJ1-3	TRBV4-2	CASSQPMGRSRNTIYF	TGTGCCAGCAGCCAACCAATGGGACGCTCTCGAAACACCATATATTTT
-	-	TRBJ1-2	TRBV27	CASSLFGYGYTF	TGTGCCAGCAGTTTATTTGGCTACGGCTACACCTTC
-	-	TRBJ1-2	TRBV20-1	CSARPGHFQGGYTF	TGCAGTGCTAGACCGGGACATTTCCAGGGGGGCTACACCTTC
-	-	TRBJ2-3	TRBV6-5	CASRPPPGFSATDTQYF	TGTGCCAGCAGGCCCCCCCCGGGGTTTAGCGCTACAGATACGCAGTATTTT
-	few	TRBJ1-4	TRBV9	CASTTTQGATNEKLFF	TGTGCCAGCACCACCACCCAGGGAGCAACTAATGAAAAACTGTTTTTT
-	many	TRBJ1-2	TRBV20-1	CSARTYGYTF	TGCAGTGCTAGGACATATGGCTACACCTTC